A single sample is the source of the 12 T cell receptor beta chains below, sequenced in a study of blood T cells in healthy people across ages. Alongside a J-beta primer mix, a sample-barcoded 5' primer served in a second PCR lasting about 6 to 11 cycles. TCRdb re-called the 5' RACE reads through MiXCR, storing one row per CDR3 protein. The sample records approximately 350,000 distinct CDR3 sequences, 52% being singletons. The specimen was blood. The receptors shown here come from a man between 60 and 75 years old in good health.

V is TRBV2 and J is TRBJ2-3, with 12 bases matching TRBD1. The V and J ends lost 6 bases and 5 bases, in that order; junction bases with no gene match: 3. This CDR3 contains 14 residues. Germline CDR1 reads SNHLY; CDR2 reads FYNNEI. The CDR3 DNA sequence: TGTGCCAGCAGGGGACAGGGGGCTAAAGATACGCAGTATTTT. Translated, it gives CASRGQGAKDTQYF.

The CDR3 spells CASSLHVRNEQFF. CDR3 bases: TGTGCCAGCAGCCTCCACGTCCGGAATGAGCAGTTCTTC. The chain couples TRBV7-2 to TRBJ2-1, with D unclear. The length of the CDR3 is 13 residues. Germline CDR1 SGHTA, CDR2 FQGNSA. The ends were cut back, 5 bases at V and 7 bases at J, with 12 bases in the middle.

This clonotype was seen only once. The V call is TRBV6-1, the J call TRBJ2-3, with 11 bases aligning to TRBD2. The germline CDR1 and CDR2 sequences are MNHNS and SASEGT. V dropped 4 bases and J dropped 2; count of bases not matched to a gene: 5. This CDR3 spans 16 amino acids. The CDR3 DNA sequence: TGTGCCAGCAGTGTTATAGCGGGAGGGGTCACAGATACGCAGTATTTT. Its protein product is CASSVIAGGVTDTQYF.

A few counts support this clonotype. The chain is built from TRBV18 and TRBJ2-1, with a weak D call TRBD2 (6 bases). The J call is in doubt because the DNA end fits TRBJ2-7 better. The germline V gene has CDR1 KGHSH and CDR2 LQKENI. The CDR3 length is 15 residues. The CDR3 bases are TGTGCCAGCTCACCAAGGACTAATGCCTACAATGAGCAGTACTTC. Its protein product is CASSPRTNAYNEQYF.

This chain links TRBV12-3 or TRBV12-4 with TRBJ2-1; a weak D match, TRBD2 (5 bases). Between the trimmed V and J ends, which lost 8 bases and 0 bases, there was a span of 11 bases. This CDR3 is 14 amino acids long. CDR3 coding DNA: TGTGCCAGCTCGCAAGGGAGCTCCTACAATGAGCAGTTCTTC. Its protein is CASSQGSSYNEQFF.

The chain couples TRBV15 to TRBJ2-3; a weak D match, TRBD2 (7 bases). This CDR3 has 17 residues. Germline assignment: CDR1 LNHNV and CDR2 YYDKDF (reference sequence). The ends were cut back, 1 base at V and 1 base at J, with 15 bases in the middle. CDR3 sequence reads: CATSRGTGGRRTDTQYF. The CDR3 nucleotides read TGTGCCACCAGCAGAGGAACCGGGGGGCGGCGCACAGATACGCAGTATTTT. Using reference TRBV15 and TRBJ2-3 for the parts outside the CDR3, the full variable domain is DAMVIQNPRYQVTQFGKPVTLSCSQTLNHNVMYWYQQKSSQAPKLLFHYYDKDFNNEADTPDNFQSRRPNTSFCFLDIRSPGLGDTAMYLCATSRGTGGRRTDTQYFGPGTRLTVL.

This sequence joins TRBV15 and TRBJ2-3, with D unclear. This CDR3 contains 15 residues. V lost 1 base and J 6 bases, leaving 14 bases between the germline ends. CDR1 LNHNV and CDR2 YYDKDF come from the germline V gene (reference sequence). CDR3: CATSRARPAEDTQYF. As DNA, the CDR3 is TGTGCCACCAGCAGAGCTCGGCCCGCGGAGGATACGCAGTATTTT.

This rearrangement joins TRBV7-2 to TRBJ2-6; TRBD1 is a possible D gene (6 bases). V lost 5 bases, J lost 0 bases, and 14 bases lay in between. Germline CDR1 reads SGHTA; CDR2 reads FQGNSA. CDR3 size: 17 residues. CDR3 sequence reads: CASSAQGLLSGANVLTF. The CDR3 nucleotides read TGTGCCAGCAGCGCCCAGGGGCTACTCTCTGGGGCCAACGTCCTGACTTTC. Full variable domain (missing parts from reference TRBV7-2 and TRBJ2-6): GAGVSQSPSNKVTEKGKDVELRCDPISGHTALYWYRQSLGQGLEFLIYFQGNSAPDKSGLPSDRFSAERTGGSVSTLTIQRTQQEDSAVYLCASSAQGLLSGANVLTFGAGSRLTVL.

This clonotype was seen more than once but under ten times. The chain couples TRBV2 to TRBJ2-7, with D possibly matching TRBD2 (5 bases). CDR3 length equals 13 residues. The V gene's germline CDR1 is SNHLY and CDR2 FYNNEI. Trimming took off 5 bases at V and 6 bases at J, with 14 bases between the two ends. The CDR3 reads CASSKDLGSEQYF. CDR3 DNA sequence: TGTGCCAGCAGTAAGGACTTAGGGAGCGAGCAGTACTTC.

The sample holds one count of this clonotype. CDR3 DNA: TGTGCCAGCAGCCCCGGGACATACCAAGAGACCCAGTACTTC. It codes for CASSPGTYQETQYF. The V and J genes are TRBV28 and TRBJ2-5, with D perhaps matching TRBD1 (6 bases). The V end was cut by 6 bases, the J end by 0 bases, with 11 bases between. The CDR3 length is 14 residues. CDR1 is MDHEN, CDR2 SYDVKM, per germline.

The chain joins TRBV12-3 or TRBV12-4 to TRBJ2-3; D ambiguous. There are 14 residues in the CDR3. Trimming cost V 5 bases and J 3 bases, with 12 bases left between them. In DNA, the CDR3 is TGTGCCAGCAGTGCAAGAGCTAGAACAGATACGCAGTATTTT. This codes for CASSARARTDTQYF.

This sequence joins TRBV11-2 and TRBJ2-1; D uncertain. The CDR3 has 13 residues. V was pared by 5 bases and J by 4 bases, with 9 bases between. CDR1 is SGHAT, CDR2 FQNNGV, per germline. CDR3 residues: CASSPQLYNEQFF. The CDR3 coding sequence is TGTGCCAGCAGCCCCCAATTATACAATGAGCAGTTCTTC.